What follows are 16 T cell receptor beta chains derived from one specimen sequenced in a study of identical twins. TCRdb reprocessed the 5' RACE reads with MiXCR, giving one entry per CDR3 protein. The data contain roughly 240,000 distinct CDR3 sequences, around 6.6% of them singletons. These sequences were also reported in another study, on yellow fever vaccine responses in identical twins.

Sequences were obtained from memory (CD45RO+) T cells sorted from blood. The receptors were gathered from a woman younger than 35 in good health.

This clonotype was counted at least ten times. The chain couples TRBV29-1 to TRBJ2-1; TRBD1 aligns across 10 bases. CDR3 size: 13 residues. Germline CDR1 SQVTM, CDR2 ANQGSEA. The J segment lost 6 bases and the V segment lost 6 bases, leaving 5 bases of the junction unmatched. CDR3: CSVPRDRGNEQFF. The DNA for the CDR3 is TGCAGCGTACCCCGGGACAGGGGCAATGAGCAGTTCTTC.

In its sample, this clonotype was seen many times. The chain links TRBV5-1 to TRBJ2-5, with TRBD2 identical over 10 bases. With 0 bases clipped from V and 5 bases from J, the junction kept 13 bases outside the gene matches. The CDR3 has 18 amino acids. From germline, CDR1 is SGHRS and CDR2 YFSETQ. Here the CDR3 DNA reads TGCGCCAGCAGCTTGGTTGGGCCTAGCGGGAGATTATACGAGACCCAGTACTTC. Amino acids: CASSLVGPSGRLYETQYF.

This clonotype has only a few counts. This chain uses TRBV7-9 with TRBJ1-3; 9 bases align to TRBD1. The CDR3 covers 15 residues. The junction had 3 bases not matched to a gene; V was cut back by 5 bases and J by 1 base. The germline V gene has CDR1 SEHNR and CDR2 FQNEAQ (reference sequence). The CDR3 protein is CASSTGTGSGNTIYF. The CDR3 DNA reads TGTGCCAGCAGCACCGGGACAGGGTCTGGAAACACCATATATTTT.

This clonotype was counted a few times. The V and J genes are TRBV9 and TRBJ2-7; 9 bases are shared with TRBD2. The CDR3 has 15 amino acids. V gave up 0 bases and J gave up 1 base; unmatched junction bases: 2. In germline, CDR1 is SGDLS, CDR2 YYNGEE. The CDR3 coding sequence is TGTGCCAGCAGCGTAGGACTAGCGGCTTCCTACGAGCAGTACTTC. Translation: CASSVGLAASYEQYF.

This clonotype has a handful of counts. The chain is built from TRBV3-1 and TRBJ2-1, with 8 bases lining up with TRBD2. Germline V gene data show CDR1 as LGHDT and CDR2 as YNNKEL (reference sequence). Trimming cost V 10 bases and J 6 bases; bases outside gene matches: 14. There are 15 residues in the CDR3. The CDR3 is CATSGASGFFNEQFF. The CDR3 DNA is TGTGCCACCAGTGGGGCTAGCGGGTTCTTCAATGAGCAGTTCTTC.

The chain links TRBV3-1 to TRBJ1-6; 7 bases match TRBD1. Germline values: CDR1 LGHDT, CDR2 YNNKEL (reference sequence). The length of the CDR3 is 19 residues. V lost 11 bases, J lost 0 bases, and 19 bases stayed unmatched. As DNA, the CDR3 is TGTGCCCTCTGTTCAACGGGACAGTCCCTGAGCTCCTATAATTCACCCCTCCACTTT. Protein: CALCSTGQSLSSYNSPLHF.

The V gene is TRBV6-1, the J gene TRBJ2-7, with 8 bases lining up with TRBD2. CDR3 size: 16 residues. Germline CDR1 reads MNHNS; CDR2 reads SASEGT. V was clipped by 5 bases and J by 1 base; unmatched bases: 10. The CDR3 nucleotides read TGTGCCAGCAGTAGAACGGGGGGGTCACTATCCTACGAGCAGTACTTC. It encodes CASSRTGGSLSYEQYF.

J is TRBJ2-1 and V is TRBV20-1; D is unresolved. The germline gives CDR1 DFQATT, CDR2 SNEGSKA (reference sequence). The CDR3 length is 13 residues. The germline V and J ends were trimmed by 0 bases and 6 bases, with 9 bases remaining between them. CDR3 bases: TGCAGTGCTAGAGAGGGCGCTCCCAATGAGCAGTTCTTC. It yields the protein CSAREGAPNEQFF.

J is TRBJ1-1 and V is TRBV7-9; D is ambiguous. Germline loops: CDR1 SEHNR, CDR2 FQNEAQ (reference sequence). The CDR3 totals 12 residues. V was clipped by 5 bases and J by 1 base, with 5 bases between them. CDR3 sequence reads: CASSEQNTEAFF. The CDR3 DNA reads TGTGCCAGCAGCGAGCAGAACACTGAAGCTTTCTTT.

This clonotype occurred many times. The CDR3 region has the DNA TGTGCCAGCAGCTTTGGGTCGTCGATTGGGGAGGGTGAAGCTTTCTTT. It yields the protein CASSFGSSIGEGEAFF. This chain links TRBV7-8 with TRBJ1-1; D not resolved. Trimming removed 3 bases at V and 7 bases at J, with 21 bases between. The V gene's germline CDR1 is SGHVS and CDR2 FQNEAQ. CDR3 length: 16 amino acids.

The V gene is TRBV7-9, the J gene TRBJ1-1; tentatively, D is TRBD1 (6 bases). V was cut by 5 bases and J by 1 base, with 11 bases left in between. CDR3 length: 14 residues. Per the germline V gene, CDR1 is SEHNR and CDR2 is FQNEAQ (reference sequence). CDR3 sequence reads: CASSPLQGNTEAFF. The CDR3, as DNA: TGTGCCAGCAGCCCCCTACAGGGGAACACTGAAGCTTTCTTT.

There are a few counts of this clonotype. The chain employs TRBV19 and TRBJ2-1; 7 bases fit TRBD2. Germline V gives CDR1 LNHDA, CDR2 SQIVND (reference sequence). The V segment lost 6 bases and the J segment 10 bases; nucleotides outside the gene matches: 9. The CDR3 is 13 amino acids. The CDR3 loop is CASRGWRAGEQFF. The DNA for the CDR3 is TGTGCCAGTAGAGGCTGGAGAGCGGGGGAGCAGTTCTTC.

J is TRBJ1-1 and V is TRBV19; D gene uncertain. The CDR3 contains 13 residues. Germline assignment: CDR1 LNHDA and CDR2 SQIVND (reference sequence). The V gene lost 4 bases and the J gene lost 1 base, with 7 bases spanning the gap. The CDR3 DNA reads TGTGCCAGTAGTAGCGCAGAGAACACTGAAGCTTTCTTT. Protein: CASSSAENTEAFF.

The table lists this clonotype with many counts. The chain's CDR3 is CSAFPLGVSYEQYF. The CDR3 DNA sequence: TGCAGTGCTTTCCCTCTGGGGGTATCCTACGAGCAGTACTTC. The chain recombines TRBV20-1 with TRBJ2-7; D assignment may be TRBD1 or TRBD2 (5 bases each). Per the germline V gene, CDR1 is DFQATT and CDR2 is SNEGSKA (reference sequence). The CDR3 totals 14 residues. Trimming cost V 5 bases and J 1 base, with 15 bases left between them.

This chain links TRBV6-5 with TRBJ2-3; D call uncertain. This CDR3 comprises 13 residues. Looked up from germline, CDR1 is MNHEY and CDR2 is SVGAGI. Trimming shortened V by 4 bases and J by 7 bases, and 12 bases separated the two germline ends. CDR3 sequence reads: CASSSTVGNTQYF. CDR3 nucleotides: TGTGCCAGCAGTTCCACGGTTGGGAATACGCAGTATTTT.

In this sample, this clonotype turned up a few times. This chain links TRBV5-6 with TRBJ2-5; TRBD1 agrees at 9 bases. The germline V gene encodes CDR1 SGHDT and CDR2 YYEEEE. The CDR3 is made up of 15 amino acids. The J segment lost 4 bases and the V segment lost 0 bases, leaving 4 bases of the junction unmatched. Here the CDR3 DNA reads TGTGCCAGCAGCTTGGCCTTGGGACAGGGAGAGACCCAGTACTTC. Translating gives CASSLALGQGETQYF.